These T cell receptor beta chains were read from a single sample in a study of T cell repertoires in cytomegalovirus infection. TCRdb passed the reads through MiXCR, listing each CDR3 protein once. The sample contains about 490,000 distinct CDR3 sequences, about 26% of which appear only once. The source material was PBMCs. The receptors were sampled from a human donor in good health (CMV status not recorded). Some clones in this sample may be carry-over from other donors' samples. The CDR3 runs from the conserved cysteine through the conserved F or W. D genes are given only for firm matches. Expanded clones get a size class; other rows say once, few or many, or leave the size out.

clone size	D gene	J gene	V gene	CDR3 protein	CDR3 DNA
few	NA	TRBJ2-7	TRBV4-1	CASSQSAGTEHLLYEQYF	TGCGCCAGCAGCCAGAGCGCTGGGACGGAACATTTACTCTACGAGCAGTACTTC
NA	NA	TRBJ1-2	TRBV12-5	CASGYGAVGYGYTF	TGTGCTAGTGGTTACGGGGCAGTTGGCTATGGCTACACCTTC
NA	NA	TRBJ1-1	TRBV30	CARRGTRNTEAFF	TGTGCCCGGAGGGGGACTAGGAACACTGAAGCTTTCTTT
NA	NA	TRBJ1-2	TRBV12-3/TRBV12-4	CASVEVGAGAYGYTF	TGTGCCAGCGTGGAGGTGGGGGCGGGGGCCTATGGCTACACCTTC
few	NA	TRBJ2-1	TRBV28	CASSPPSGSSYNEQFF	TGTGCCAGCAGTCCACCCTCCGGGAGCTCCTACAATGAGCAGTTCTTC
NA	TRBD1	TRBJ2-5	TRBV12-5	CASGNRQGTGTETQYF	TGTGCTAGTGGAAATAGACAAGGGACAGGGACCGAGACCCAGTACTTC
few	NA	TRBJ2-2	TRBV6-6	CASSYIRDTGELFF	TGTGCCAGCAGTTATATAAGGGACACCGGGGAGCTGTTTTTT
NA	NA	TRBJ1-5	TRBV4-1	CASSQGRVDQPQHF	TGCGCCAGCAGCCAAGGTAGAGTTGATCAGCCCCAGCATTTT
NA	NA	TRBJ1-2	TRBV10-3	CAFRQANYGYTF	TGTGCCTTCCGACAGGCTAACTATGGCTACACCTTC
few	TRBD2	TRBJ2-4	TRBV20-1	CSARTSMGGKAKNIQYF	TGCAGTGCTAGAACCTCAATGGGGGGGAAAGCCAAAAACATTCAGTACTTC
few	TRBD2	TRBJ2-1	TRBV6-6	CASRPPTSGLNYNEQFF	TGTGCCAGCAGGCCCCCAACTAGCGGGCTTAACTACAATGAGCAGTTCTTC
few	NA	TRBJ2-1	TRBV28	CASSPRSRPGFF	TGTGCCAGCAGTCCCCGGTCTCGTCCTGGGTTCTTC
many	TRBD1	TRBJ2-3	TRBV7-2	CASSLRTGSGQSTDTQYF	TGTGCCAGCAGCCTACGGACAGGGTCCGGCCAAAGCACAGATACGCAGTATTTT
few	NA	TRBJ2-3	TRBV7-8	CASSFSARTDTQYF	TGTGCCAGCAGCTTCTCAGCGCGCACAGATACGCAGTATTTT
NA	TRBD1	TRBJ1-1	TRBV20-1	CSAGTGGTAFF	TGCAGTGCCGGGACAGGGGGGACGGCTTTCTTT
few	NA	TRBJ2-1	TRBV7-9	CASSGPTGLRGNEQFF	TGTGCCAGCAGCGGTCCGACGGGACTTCGTGGGAATGAGCAGTTCTTC
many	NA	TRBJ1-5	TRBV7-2	CASSSRDRGPNQPQHF	TGTGCCAGCAGCTCCCGGGACCGCGGGCCCAATCAGCCCCAGCATTTT
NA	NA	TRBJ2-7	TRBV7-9	CASSRKEYEQYF	TGTGCCAGCAGCCGAAAGGAATACGAGCAGTACTTC
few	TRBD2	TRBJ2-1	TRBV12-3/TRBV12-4	CASSLALSGSSYNEQFF	TGTGCCAGCAGTTTAGCGCTGAGCGGGAGCTCCTACAATGAGCAGTTCTTC
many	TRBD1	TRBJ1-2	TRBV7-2	CASSLGDRVDYGYTF	TGTGCCAGCAGCTTAGGGGACAGGGTTGACTATGGCTACACCTTC
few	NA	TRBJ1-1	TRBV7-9	CASSVLGGGNTEAFF	TGTGCCAGCAGCGTATTAGGGGGGGGAAACACTGAAGCTTTCTTT
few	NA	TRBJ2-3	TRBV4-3	CASSQELGDTWLADTQYF	TGCGCCAGCAGCCAAGAACTCGGGGACACCTGGTTGGCAGATACGCAGTATTTT
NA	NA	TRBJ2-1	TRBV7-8	CASSPDPGRAVYNEQFF	TGTGCCAGCAGCCCCGACCCGGGTAGAGCCGTGTACAATGAGCAGTTCTTC
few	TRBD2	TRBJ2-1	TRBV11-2	CASSLGVGTSGKYNEQFF	TGTGCCAGCAGCTTAGGCGTCGGGACTAGCGGGAAATACAATGAGCAGTTCTTC
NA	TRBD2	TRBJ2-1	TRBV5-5	CASSGGLALSYNEQFF	TGTGCCAGCAGCGGGGGACTAGCGCTTTCCTACAATGAGCAGTTCTTC
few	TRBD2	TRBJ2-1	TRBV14	CASSLGLAGVDYNEQFF	TGTGCCAGCAGCCTCGGGCTAGCGGGAGTTGACTACAATGAGCAGTTCTTC
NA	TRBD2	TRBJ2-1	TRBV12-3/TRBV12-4	CARSYSGFSDNEQFF	TGTGCCAGAAGTTATAGCGGGTTCTCTGATAATGAGCAGTTCTTC
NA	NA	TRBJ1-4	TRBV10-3	CAISDDRTNEKLFF	TGTGCCATCAGTGACGACAGAACTAATGAAAAACTGTTTTTT
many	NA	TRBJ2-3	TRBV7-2	CASSLGLLGTDTQYF	TGTGCCAGCAGCTTGGGACTGCTCGGCACAGATACGCAGTATTTT
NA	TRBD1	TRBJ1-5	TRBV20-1	CSAEGTDNQPQHF	TGCAGTGCTGAAGGGACAGACAATCAGCCCCAGCATTTT
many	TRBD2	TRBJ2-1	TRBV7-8	CASEITSGPYNEQFF	TGTGCCAGTGAAATCACTAGCGGTCCCTACAATGAGCAGTTCTTC
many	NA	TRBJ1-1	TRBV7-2	CASKRPNTEAFF	TGTGCCAGCAAGAGGCCGAACACTGAAGCTTTCTTT
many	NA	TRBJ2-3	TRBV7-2	CASSLSREDTQYF	TGTGCCAGCAGCTTAAGTAGGGAGGATACGCAGTATTTT
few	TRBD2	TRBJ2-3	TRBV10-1	CASSERLAGGITQYF	TGCGCCAGCAGTGAGAGGCTAGCGGGAGGTATTACGCAGTATTTT
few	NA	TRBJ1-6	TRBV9	CASSVGSSSYNSPLHF	TGTGCCAGCAGCGTAGGCTCAAGCTCCTATAATTCACCCCTCCACTTT
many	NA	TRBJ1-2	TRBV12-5	CASGLEDNFYGYTF	TGTGCTAGTGGTTTGGAAGACAATTTTTATGGCTACACCTTC
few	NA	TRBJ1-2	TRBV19	CASTNGADYGYTF	TGTGCCAGTACCAACGGGGCTGACTATGGCTACACCTTC
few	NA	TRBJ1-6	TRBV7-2	CASSLIQYYNSPLHF	TGTGCCAGCAGCTTAATACAGTACTATAATTCACCCCTCCACTTT
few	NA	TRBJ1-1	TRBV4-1	CASSQGAQNTEAFF	TGTGCCAGCAGCCAAGGGGCACAGAACACTGAAGCTTTCTTT
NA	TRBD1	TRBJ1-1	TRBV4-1	CASSPRDRAGNTEAFF	TGCGCCAGCAGCCCTAGGGACAGGGCGGGGAACACTGAAGCTTTCTTT
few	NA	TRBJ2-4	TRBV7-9	CASSLEGQSLAKNIQYF	TGTGCCAGCAGCTTAGAAGGACAATCTTTAGCCAAAAACATTCAGTACTTC
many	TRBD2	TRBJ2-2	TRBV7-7	CASSSRAPGTRILGELFF	TGTGCCAGCAGCTCCCGAGCCCCCGGGACTAGGATACTCGGGGAGCTGTTTTTT
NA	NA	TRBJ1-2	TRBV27	CASSFVGGDVRVGYTF	TGTGCCAGCAGTTTTGTGGGAGGGGATGTCAGGGTTGGCTACACCTTC
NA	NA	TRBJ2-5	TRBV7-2	CASTLAPTAQSLQETQYF	TGTGCCAGCACCCTAGCCCCGACAGCACAGAGCTTACAAGAGACCCAGTACTTC
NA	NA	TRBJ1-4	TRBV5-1	CASSLQGWTNEKLFF	TGCGCCAGCAGCTTGCAGGGTTGGACTAATGAAAAACTGTTTTTT
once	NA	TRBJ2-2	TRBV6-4	CASSDPGLPGELFF	TGTGCCAGCAGTGACCCGGGACTTCCAGGGGAGCTGTTTTTT
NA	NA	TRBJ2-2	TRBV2	CARRAENTGELFF	TGTGCCCGGCGGGCCGAGAACACCGGGGAGCTGTTTTTT
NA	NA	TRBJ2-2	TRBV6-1	CASSEALLVPGELFF	TGTGCCAGCAGTGAAGCGCTTCTAGTACCCGGGGAGCTGTTTTTT
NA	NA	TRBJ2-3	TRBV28	CASSFDSPTDTQYF	TGTGCCAGCAGTTTCGACAGCCCCACAGATACGCAGTATTTT
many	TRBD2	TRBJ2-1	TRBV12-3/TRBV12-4	CASSFIGGRVNEQFF	TGTGCCAGCAGTTTTATCGGCGGGAGGGTCAATGAGCAGTTCTTC
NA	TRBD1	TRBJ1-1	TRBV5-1	CASSFRGDEAFF	TGCGCCAGCAGCTTCAGGGGGGATGAAGCTTTCTTT
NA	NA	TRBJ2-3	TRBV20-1	CSARFEDTDTQYF	TGCAGTGCTAGGTTTGAAGACACAGATACGCAGTATTTT
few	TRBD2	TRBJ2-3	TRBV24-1	CATSLAGVGTDTQYF	TGTGCCACCAGCCTAGCGGGAGTCGGGACAGATACGCAGTATTTT